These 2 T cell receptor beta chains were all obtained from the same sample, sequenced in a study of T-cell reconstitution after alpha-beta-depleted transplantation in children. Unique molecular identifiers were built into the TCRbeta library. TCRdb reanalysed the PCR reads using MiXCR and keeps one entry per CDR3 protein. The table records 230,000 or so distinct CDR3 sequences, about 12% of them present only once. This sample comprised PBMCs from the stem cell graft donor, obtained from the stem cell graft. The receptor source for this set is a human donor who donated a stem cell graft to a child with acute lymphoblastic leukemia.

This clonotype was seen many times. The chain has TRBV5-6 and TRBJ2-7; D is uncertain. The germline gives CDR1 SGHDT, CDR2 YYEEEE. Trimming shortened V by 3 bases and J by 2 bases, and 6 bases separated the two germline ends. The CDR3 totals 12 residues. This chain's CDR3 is CASSSIPYEQYF. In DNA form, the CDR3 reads TGTGCCAGCAGCTCCATCCCCTACGAGCAGTACTTC.

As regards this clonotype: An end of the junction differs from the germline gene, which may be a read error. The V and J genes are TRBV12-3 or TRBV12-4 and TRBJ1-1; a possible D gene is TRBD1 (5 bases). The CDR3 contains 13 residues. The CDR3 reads CVSRVSGGPWAFF. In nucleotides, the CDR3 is TGTGTCAGCAGGGTGTCAGGCGGGCCTTGGGCTTTCTTT.